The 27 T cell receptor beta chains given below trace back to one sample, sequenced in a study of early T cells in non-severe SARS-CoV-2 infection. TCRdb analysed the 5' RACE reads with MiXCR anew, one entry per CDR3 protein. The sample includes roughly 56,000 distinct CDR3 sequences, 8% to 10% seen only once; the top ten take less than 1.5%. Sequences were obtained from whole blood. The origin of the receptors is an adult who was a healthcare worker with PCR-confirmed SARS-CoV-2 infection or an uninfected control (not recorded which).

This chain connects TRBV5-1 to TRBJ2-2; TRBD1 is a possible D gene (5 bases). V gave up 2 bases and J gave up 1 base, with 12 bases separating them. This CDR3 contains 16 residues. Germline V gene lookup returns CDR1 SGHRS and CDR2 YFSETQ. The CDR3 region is CASSFGGQGNTGELFF. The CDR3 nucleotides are TGCGCCAGCAGCTTTGGCGGCCAGGGGAACACCGGGGAGCTGTTTTTT.

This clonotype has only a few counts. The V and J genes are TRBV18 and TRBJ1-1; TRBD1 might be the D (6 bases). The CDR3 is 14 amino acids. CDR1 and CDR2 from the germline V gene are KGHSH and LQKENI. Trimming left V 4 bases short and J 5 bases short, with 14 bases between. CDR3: CASSQGKGGTEAFF. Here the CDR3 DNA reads TGTGCCAGCTCACAGGGGAAGGGGGGAACTGAAGCTTTCTTT.

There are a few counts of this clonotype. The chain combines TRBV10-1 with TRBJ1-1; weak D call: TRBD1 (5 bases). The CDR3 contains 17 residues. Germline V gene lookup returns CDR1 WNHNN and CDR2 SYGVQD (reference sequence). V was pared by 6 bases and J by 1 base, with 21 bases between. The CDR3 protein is CASSAKLGRRENTEAFF. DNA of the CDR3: TGCGCCAGCAGCGCCAAACTGGGACGGAGGGAGAACACTGAAGCTTTCTTT.

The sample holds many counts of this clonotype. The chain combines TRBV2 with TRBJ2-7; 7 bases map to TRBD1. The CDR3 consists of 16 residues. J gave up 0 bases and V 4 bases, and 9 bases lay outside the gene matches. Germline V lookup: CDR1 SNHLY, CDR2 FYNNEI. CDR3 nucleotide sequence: TGTGCCAGCAGTGGGTCGGGACAGCTCAACTCCTACGAGCAGTACGTC. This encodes CASSGSGQLNSYEQYV.

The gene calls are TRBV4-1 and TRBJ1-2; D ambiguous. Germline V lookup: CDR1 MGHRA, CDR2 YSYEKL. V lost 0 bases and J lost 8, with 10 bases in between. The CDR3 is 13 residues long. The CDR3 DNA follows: TGCGCCAGCAGCCAAGATTCCCGGGCGGGCTACACCTTC. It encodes CASSQDSRAGYTF.

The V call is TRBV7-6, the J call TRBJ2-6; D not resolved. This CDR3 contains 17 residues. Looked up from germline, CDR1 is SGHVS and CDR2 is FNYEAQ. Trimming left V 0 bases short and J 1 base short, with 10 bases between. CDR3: CASSLAPPPSGANVLTF. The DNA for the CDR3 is TGTGCCAGCAGCTTAGCGCCTCCACCTTCTGGGGCCAACGTCCTGACTTTC.

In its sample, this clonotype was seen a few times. In DNA form, the CDR3 reads TGTGCCAGCAGTTTAGGGCCCCTGGAGACCCAGTACTTC. It translates to CASSLGPLETQYF. The rearrangement joins TRBV28 to TRBJ2-5, with D unclear. In germline, CDR1 is MDHEN, CDR2 SYDVKM. The CDR3 length is 13 residues. Trimming took 2 bases from V and 5 from J, leaving 9 bases between them.

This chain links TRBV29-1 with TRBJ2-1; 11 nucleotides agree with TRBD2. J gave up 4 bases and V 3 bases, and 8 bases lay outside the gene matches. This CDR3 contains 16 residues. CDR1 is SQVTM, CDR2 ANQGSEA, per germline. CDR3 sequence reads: CSVERSGGVSYNEQFF. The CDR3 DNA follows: TGCAGCGTTGAGCGTAGCGGGGGGGTGTCGTACAATGAGCAGTTCTTC.

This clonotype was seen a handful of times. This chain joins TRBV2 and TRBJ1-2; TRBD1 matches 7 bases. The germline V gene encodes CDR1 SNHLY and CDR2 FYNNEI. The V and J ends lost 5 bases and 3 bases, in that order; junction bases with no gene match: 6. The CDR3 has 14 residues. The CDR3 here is CASSRGQDYYGYTF. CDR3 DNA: TGTGCCAGCAGTAGAGGACAGGATTACTATGGCTACACCTTC.

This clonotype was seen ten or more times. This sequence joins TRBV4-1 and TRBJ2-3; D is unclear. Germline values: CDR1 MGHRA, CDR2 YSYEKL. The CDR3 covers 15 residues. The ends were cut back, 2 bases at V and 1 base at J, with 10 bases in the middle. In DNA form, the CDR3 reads TGCGCCAGCAGCCAATTCCATATTGGCACAGATACGCAGTATTTT. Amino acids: CASSQFHIGTDTQYF.

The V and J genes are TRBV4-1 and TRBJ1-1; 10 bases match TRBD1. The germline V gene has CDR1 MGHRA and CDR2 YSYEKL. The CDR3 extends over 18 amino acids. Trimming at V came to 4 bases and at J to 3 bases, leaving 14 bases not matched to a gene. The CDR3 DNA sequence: TGCGCCAGCAGCCGGGGTCCGCCTACGGGGACAGGGGACACTGAAGCTTTCTTT. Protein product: CASSRGPPTGTGDTEAFF.

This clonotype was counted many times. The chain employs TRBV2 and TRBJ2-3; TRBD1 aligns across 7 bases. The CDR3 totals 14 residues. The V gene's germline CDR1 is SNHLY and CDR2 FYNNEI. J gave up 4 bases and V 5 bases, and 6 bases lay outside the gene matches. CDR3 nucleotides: TGTGCCAGCAGTAGAGACAGGGCCTCAGATACGCAGTATTTT. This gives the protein CASSRDRASDTQYF.

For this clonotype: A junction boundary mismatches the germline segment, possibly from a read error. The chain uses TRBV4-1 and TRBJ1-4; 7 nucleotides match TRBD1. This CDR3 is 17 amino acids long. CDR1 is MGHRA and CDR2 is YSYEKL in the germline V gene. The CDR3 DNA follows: TGCGCCAGCGGCCAAGCTACAGGGGAGGTAACTAATGAAAAACTGTTTTTT. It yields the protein CASGQATGEVTNEKLFF.

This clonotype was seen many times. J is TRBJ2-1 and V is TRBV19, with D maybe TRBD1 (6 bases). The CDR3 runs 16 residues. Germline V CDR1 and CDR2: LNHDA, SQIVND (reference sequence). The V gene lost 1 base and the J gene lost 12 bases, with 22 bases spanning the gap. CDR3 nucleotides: TGTGCCAGTAGTATAGTCTTACGGCGACAGTCCAGGGGGCAGTTCTTC. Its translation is CASSIVLRRQSRGQFF.

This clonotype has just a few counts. Here the CDR3 reads CASSLSAYRGTDTQYF. The CDR3 DNA reads TGTGCCAGCAGTTTATCAGCGTATCGGGGCACAGATACGCAGTATTTT. The chain is built from TRBV12-3 or TRBV12-4 and TRBJ2-3; no clear D. The CDR3 spans 16 residues. Trimming took 2 bases from V and 1 from J, leaving 13 bases between them.

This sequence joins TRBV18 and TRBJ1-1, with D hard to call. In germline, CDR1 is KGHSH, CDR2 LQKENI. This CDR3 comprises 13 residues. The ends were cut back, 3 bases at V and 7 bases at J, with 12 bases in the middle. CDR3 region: CASSPGNQLEAFF. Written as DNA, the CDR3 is TGTGCCAGCTCACCGGGGAACCAACTTGAAGCTTTCTTT.

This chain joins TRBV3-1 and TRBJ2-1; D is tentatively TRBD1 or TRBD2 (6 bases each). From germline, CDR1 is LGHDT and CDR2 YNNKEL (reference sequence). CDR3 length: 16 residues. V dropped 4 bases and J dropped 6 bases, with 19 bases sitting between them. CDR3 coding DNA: TGTGCCAGCAGCCGAAGATTGGGGGGCGTGGGCAATGAGCAGTTCTTC. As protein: CASSRRLGGVGNEQFF.

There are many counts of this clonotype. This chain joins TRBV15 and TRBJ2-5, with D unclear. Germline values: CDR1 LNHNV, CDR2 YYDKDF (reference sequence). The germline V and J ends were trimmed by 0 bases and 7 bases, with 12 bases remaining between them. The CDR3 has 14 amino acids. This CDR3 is CATSRERTTGTQYF. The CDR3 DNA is TGTGCCACCAGCAGAGAAAGGACGACTGGGACCCAGTACTTC.

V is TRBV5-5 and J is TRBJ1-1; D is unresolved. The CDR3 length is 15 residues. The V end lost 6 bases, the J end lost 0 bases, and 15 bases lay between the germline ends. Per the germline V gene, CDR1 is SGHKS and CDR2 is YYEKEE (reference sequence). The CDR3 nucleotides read TGTGCCAGCACCCTTGGTGCGGGAATGAACACTGAAGCTTTCTTT. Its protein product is CASTLGAGMNTEAFF.

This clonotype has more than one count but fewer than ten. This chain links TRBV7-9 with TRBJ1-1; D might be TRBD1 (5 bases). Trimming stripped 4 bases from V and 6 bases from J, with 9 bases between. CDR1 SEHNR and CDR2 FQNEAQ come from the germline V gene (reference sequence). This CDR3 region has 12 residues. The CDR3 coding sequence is TGTGCCAGCAGCTCCCTGGGGCCTGAAGCTTTCTTT. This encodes CASSSLGPEAFF.

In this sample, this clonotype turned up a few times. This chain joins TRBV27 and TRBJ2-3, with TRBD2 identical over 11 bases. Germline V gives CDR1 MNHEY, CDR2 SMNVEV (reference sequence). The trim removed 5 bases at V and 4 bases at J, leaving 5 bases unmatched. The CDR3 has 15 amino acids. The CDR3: CASSRLAGFADTQYF. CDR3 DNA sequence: TGTGCCAGCAGTAGACTAGCGGGGTTTGCAGATACGCAGTATTTT.

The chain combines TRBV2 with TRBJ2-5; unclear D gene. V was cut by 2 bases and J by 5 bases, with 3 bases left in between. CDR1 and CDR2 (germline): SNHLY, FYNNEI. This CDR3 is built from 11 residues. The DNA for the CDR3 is TGTGCCAGCAGTGAAATGGAGACCCAGTACTTC. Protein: CASSEMETQYF. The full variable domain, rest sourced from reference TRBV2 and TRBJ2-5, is EPEVTQTPSHQVTQMGQEVILRCVPISNHLYFYWYRQILGQKVEFLVSFYNNEISEKSEIFDDQFSVERPDGSNFTLKIRSTKLEDSAMYFCASSEMETQYFGPGTRLLVL.

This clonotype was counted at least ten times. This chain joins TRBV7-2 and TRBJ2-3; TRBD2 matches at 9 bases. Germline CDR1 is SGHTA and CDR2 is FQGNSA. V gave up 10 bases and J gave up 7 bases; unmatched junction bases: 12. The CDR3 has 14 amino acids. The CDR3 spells CATREGLALNTQYF. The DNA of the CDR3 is TGTGCCACCAGGGAGGGACTAGCACTCAATACGCAGTATTTT. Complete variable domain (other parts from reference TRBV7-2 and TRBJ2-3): GAGVSQSPSNKVTEKGKDVELRCDPISGHTALYWYRQSLGQGLEFLIYFQGNSAPDKSGLPSDRFSAERTGGSVSTLTIQRTQQEDSAVYLCATREGLALNTQYFGPGTRLTVL.

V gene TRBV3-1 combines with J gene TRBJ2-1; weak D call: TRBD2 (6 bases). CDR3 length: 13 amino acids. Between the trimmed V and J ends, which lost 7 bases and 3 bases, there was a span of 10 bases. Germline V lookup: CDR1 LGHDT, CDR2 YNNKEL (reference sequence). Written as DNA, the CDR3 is TGTGCCAGCACCGGGGGAATCTACAATGAGCAGTTCTTC. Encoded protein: CASTGGIYNEQFF.

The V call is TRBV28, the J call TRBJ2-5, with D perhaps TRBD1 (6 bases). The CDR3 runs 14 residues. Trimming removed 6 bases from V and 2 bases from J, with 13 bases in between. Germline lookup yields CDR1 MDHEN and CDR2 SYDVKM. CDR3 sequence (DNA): TGTGCCAGCAGCCAAACAGGGAATCAAGAGACCCAGTACTTC. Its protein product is CASSQTGNQETQYF.

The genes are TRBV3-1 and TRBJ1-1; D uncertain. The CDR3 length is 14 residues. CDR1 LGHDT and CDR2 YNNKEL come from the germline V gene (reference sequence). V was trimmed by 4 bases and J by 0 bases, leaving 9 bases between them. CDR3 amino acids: CASSPRRLNTEAFF. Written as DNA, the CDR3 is TGTGCCAGCAGCCCGAGACGTTTGAACACTGAAGCTTTCTTT. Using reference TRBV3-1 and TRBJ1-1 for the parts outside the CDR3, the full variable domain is DTAVSQTPKYLVTQMGNDKSIKCEQNLGHDTMYWYKQDSKKFLKIMFSYNNKELIINETVPNRFSPKSPDKAHLNLHINSLELGDSAVYFCASSPRRLNTEAFFGQGTRLTVV.

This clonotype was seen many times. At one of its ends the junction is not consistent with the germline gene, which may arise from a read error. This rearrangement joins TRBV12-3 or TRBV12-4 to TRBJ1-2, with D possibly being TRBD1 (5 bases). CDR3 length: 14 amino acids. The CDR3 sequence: CASWRGGKNYGYTF. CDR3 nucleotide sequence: TGTGCCAGCTGGAGGGGAGGGAAAAACTATGGTTACACCTTC.